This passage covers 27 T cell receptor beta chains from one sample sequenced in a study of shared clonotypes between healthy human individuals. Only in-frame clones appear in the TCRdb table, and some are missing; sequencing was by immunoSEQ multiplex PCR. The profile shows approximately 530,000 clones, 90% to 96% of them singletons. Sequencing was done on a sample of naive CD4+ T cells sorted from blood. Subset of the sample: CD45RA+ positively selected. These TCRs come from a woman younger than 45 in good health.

The CDR3: CASSLADRGRGETQYF. As DNA, the CDR3 is TGTGCCAGCAGCTTGGCCGACAGGGGGCGGGGAGAGACCCAGTACTTC. The chain is built from TRBV5-6 and TRBJ2-5; 10 bases align to TRBD1. The CDR3 is 16 residues long. The ends lost 0 bases at V and 4 bases at J; junction bases unmatched: 6. In germline, CDR1 is SGHDT, CDR2 YYEEEE.

CDR3 in amino acids: CASSWVVGTGSNTEAFF. The CDR3 nucleotides are TGTGCCAGCAGCTGGGTAGTAGGGACAGGCTCGAACACTGAAGCTTTCTTT. V gene TRBV7-9 combines with J gene TRBJ1-1, with 8 bases matching TRBD1. Trimming took 4 bases from V and 1 from J; bases not matched to a gene: 11. Germline V gene data show CDR1 as SEHNR and CDR2 as FQNEAQ (reference sequence). This CDR3 is built from 17 residues.

The CDR3 DNA follows: TGTGCCAGCTCACCCAGGGTGAGCTCTGGAAACACCATATATTTT. It yields the protein CASSPRVSSGNTIYF. The rearrangement links TRBV18 to TRBJ1-3; D is perhaps TRBD1 (5 bases). This CDR3 contains 15 residues. The V gene's germline CDR1 is KGHSH and CDR2 LQKENI. With 3 bases removed from V and 0 bases from J, the gap between germline ends came to 9 bases.

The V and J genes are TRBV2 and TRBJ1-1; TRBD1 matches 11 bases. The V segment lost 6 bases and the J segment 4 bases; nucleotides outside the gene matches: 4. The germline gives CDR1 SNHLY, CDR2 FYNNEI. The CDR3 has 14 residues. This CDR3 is CASRWTGGFTEAFF. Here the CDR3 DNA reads TGTGCCAGCAGATGGACAGGGGGCTTCACTGAAGCTTTCTTT.

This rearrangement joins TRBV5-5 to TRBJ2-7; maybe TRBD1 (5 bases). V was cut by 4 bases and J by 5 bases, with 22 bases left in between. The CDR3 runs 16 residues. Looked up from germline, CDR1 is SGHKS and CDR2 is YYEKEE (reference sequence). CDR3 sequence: CASSLIQGHPSHEQYF. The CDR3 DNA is TGTGCCAGCAGCCTCATCCAGGGTCACCCCAGCCACGAGCAGTACTTC.

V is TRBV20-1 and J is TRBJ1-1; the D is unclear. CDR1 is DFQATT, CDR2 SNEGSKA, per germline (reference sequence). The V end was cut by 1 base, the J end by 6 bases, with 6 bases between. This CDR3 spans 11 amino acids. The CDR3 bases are TGCAGTGCTAGAGTCGAGGCTGAAGCTTTCTTT. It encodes CSARVEAEAFF.

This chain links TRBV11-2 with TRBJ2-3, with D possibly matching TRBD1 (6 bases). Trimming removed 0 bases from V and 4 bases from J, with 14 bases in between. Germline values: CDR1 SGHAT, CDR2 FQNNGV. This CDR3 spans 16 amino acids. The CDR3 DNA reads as TGTGCCAGCAGCTTAGAGGGCAGGGGTTTCGCAGATACGCAGTATTTT. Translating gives CASSLEGRGFADTQYF.

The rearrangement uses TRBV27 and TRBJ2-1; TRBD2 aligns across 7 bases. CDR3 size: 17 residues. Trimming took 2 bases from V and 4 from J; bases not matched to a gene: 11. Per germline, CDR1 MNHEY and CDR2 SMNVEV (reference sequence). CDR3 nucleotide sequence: TGTGCCAGCAGTTTAGCACCCCCAAGCGGGGCTTACAATGAGCAGTTCTTC. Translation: CASSLAPPSGAYNEQFF.

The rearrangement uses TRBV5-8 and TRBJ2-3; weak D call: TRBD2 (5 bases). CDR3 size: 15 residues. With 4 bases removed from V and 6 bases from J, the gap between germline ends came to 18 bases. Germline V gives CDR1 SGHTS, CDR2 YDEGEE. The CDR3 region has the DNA TGTGCCAGCAGCACGGGTAGCCCTAGCAGGGATACGCAGTATTTT. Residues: CASSTGSPSRDTQYF.

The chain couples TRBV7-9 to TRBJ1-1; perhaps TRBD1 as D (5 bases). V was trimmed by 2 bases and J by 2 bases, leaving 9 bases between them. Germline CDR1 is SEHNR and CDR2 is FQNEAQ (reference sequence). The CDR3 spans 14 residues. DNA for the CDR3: TGTGCCAGCAGCTTATACGGGGGTAACACTGAAGCTTTCTTT. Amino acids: CASSLYGGNTEAFF.

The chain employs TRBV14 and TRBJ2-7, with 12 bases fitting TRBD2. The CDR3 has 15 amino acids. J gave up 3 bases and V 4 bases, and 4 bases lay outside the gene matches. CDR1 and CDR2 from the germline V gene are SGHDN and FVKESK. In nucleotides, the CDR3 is TGTGCCAGCAGCCGACCGGGACTAGCGGGCTACGAGCAGTACTTC. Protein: CASSRPGLAGYEQYF.

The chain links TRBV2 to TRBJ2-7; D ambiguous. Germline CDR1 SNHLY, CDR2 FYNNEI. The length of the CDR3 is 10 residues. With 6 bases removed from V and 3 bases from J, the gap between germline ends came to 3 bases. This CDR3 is CASRHYEQYF. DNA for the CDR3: TGTGCCAGCAGACACTACGAGCAGTACTTC.

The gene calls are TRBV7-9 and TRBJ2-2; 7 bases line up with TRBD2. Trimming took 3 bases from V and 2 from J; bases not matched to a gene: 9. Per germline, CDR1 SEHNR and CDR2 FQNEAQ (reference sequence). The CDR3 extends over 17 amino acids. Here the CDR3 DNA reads TGTGCCAGCAGCTTTGGCGGGAGCTTACACAACACCGGGGAGCTGTTTTTT. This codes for CASSFGGSLHNTGELFF.

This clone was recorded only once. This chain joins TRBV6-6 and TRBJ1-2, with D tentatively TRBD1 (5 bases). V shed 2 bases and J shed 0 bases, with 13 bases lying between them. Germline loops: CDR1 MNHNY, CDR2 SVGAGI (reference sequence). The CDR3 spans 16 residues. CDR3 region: CASSYPGPTANYGYTF. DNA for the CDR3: TGTGCCAGCAGTTACCCCGGACCGACAGCTAACTATGGCTACACCTTC.

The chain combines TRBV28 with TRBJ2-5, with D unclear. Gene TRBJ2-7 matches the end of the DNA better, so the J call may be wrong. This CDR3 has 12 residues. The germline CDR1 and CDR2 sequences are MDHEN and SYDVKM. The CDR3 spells CASTLGVYEQYF. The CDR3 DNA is TGTGCCAGCACCCTCGGTGTGTACGAGCAGTACTTC.

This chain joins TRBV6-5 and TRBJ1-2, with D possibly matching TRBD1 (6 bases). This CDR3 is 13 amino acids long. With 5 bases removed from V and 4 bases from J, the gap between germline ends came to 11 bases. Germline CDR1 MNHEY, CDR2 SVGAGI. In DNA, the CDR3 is TGTGCCAGCAGTAGAGTGGACAGCTATGGCTACACCTTC. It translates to CASSRVDSYGYTF.

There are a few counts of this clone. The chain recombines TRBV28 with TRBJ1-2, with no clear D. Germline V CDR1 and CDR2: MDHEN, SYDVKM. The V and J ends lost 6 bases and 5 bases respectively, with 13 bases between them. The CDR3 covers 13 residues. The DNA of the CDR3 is TGTGCCAGCAGCCAGGATTTACTGTATGGCTACACCTTC. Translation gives CASSQDLLYGYTF.

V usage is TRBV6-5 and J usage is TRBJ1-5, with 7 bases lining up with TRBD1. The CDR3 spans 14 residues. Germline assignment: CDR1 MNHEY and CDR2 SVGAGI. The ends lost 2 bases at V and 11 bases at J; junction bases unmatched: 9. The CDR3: CASSYGQGDRSQHF. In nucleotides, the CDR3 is TGTGCCAGCAGTTACGGTCAGGGGGATAGGTCCCAGCATTTT.

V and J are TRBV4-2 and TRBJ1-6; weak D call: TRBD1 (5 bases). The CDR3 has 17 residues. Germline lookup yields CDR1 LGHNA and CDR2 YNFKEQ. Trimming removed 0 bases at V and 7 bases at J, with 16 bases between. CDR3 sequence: CASSQERGTDRNSPLHF. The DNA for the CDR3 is TGTGCCAGCAGCCAAGAACGGGGCACTGATAGAAATTCACCCCTCCACTTT.

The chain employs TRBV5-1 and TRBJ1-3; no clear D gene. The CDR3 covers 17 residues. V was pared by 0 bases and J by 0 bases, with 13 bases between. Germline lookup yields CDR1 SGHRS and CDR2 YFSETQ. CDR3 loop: CASSLARSIDSGNTIYF. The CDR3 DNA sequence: TGCGCCAGCAGCTTGGCCCGCAGCATCGACTCTGGAAACACCATATATTTT. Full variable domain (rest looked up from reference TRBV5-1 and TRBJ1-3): KAGVTQTPRYLIKTRGQQVTLSCSPISGHRSVSWYQQTPGQGLQFLFEYFSETQRNKGNFPGRFSGRQFSNSRSEMNVSTLELGDSALYLCASSLARSIDSGNTIYFGEGSWLTVV.

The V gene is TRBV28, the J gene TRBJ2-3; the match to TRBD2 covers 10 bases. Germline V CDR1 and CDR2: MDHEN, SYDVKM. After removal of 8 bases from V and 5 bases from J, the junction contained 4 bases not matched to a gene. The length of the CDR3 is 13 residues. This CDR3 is CASGLAVRDTQYF. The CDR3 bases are TGTGCCAGCGGACTAGCGGTACGAGATACGCAGTATTTT.

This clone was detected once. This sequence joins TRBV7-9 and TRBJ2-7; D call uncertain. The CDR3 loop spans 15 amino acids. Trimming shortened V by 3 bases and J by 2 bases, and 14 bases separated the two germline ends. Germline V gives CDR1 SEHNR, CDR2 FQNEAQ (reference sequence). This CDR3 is CASSFVKVGPYEQYF. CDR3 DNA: TGTGCCAGCAGCTTTGTAAAAGTCGGACCCTACGAGCAGTACTTC. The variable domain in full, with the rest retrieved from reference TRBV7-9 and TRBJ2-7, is DTGVSQNPRHKITKRGQNVTFRCDPISEHNRLYWYRQTLGQGPEFLTYFQNEAQLEKSRLLSDRFSAERPKGSFSTLEIQRTEQGDSAMYLCASSFVKVGPYEQYFGPGTRLTVT.

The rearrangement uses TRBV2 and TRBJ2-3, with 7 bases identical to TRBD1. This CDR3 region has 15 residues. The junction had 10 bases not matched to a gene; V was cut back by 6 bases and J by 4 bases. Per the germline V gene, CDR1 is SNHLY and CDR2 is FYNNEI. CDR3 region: CASRTQQGTADTQYF. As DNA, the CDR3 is TGTGCCAGCAGGACCCAACAGGGGACGGCAGATACGCAGTATTTT.

CDR3 nucleotide sequence: TGTGCCAGCAGGTCGAGGGGGATAGCGGCTAAGACAGATACGCAGTATTTT. Residues: CASRSRGIAAKTDTQYF. The rearrangement uses TRBV5-4 and TRBJ2-3; perhaps D is TRBD1 or TRBD2 (6 bases each). The V end was cut by 5 bases, the J end by 3 bases, with 22 bases between. This CDR3 is built from 17 residues. Germline loops: CDR1 SGHNT, CDR2 YYREEE (reference sequence).

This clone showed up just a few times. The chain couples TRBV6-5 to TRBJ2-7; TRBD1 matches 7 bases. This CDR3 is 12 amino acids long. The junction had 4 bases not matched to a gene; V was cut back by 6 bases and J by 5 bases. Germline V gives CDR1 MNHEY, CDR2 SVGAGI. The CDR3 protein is CASRGGIDEQYF. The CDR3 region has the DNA TGTGCCAGCAGAGGGGGCATCGACGAGCAGTACTTC.

CDR3 in DNA: TGTGCCAGCAGTATGCTAGCGGGAGGCAGCGAGCAGTACTTC. It translates to CASSMLAGGSEQYF. This chain links TRBV27 with TRBJ2-7; 11 bases map to TRBD2. V lost 5 bases and J lost 6; bases outside the gene matches: 6. The germline gives CDR1 MNHEY, CDR2 SMNVEV (reference sequence). This CDR3 comprises 14 residues.

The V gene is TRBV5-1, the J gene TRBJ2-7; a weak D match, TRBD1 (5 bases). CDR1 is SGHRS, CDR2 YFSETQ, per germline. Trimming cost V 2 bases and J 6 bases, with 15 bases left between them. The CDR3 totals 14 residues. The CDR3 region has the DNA TGCGCCAGCAGCTTTGGCGACGTGCAGGGCGAGCAGTACTTC. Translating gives CASSFGDVQGEQYF.